This TCR beta chain derives from a study of T cells in Graves' hyperthyroidism and ophthalmopathy. Across the whole study: Initial diagnosis, before any treatment, was when peripheral blood was collected.

Each diagnosis drew on symptoms, thyroxine, TRAb, thyroid ultrasound and orbital computed tomography findings. There are a few counts of this clonotype. The V gene lost 0 bases and the J gene lost 3 bases, with 14 bases spanning the gap. From germline, CDR1 is KGHSH and CDR2 LQKENI. This CDR3 is built from 16 residues. What was amplified from RNA transcripts were TCR beta CDR3 regions. HTBI primers were employed in a first-round RT-PCR of the TCR CDR3. Using its own MiXCR run on the multiplex PCR reads, TCRdb lists one record per CDR3 protein. Among some 620,000 distinct CDR3 sequences listed, about 16% were seen once.

The clonotype originates from a woman aged 25 to 39 with Graves' hyperthyroidism. This chain connects TRBV18 to TRBJ1-2; tentatively, D is TRBD1 (5 bases). Sample: blood. The CDR3 is CASSPPGTSEYYGYTF. DNA for the CDR3: TGTGCCAGCTCACCACCTGGGACTTCTGAATACTATGGCTACACCTTC.